These 28 T cell receptor beta chains originate from one sample sequenced in a study of blood T cell repertoires in COVID-19. Clones were sequenced by immunoSEQ multiplex PCR, and TCRdb holds only the in-frame ones, with some missing. The sample includes around 180,000 clones, approximately 89% seen only once; the top ten take about 3.9%. The material sequenced was peripheral blood. These receptors came from a woman younger than 45 with acute or convalescent COVID-19.

As concerns this clone: At the DNA level, this CDR3 is encoded by other sequences in the same sample as well. The V and J genes are TRBV5-1 and TRBJ2-7; 8 nucleotides agree with TRBD2. The CDR3 loop spans 15 amino acids. Germline loops: CDR1 SGHRS, CDR2 YFSETQ. V lost 0 bases, J lost 6 bases, and 8 bases stayed unmatched. The CDR3 loop is CASSLEPGGALEQYF. The CDR3 DNA reads TGCGCCAGCAGCTTGGAACCGGGAGGGGCCCTCGAGCAGTACTTC.

A remark on this clone: This CDR3 is also generated by other DNA sequences in the sample. The genes are TRBV7-9 and TRBJ2-2, with D unclear. There are 12 residues in the CDR3. Per germline, CDR1 SEHNR and CDR2 FQNEAQ (reference sequence). The germline V and J ends were trimmed by 2 bases and 6 bases, with 4 bases remaining between them. The CDR3 spells CASSLSSGELFF. The CDR3 nucleotides read TGTGCCAGCAGCTTATCATCCGGGGAGCTGTTTTTT.

Worth noting for this clone: Other DNA sequences in this specimen translate into the identical CDR3. The chain joins TRBV12-3 or TRBV12-4 to TRBJ2-6, with D possibly TRBD2 on 6 matching bases. This CDR3 is built from 13 residues. The V end lost 8 bases, the J end lost 1 base, and 6 bases lay between the germline ends. The CDR3 loop reads CASGGSGANVLTF. As DNA, the CDR3 is TGTGCCAGCGGGGGGTCTGGGGCCAACGTCCTGACTTTC.

The rearrangement uses TRBV7-9 and TRBJ2-3, with D unresolved. Between the trimmed V and J ends, which lost 6 bases and 4 bases, there was a span of 11 bases. This CDR3 region has 13 residues. The germline CDR1 and CDR2 sequences are SEHNR and FQNEAQ (reference sequence). The chain's CDR3 is CASSPTNSDTQYF. CDR3 bases: TGTGCCAGCAGTCCCACTAACTCAGATACGCAGTATTTT.

The chain uses TRBV2 and TRBJ1-4, with D unresolved. CDR1 is SNHLY, CDR2 FYNNEI, per germline. Trimming removed 1 base at V and 17 bases at J, with 11 bases between. The length of the CDR3 is 11 residues. The CDR3 region is CASSEGGHLFF. CDR3 nucleotide sequence: TGTGCCAGCAGTGAAGGAGGTCACCTTTTTTTT.

V gene TRBV28 combines with J gene TRBJ2-3, with D possibly being TRBD2 (5 bases). Per the germline V gene, CDR1 is MDHEN and CDR2 is SYDVKM. The germline V and J ends were trimmed by 7 bases and 5 bases, with 13 bases remaining between them. CDR3 length: 13 residues. The CDR3 DNA is TGTGCCAGCACCGTAGGAGAGGGAGATACGCAGTATTTT. It codes for CASTVGEGDTQYF. The variable domain in full, completed from reference TRBV28 and TRBJ2-3, reads DVKVTQSSRYLVKRTGEKVFLECVQDMDHENMFWYRQDPGLGLRLIYFSYDVKMKEKGDIPEGYSVSREKKERFSLILESASTNQTSMYLCASTVGEGDTQYFGPGTRLTVL.

To note about this clone: Additional DNA sequences in this sample encode the identical CDR3. This chain joins TRBV20-1 and TRBJ1-1, with D possibly being TRBD1 (5 bases). V gave up 3 bases and J gave up 8 bases, with 10 bases separating them. CDR3 size: 11 residues. Germline V gene sequence: CDR1 DFQATT, CDR2 SNEGSKA (reference sequence). CDR3 protein: CSASRQTEAFF. DNA for the CDR3: TGCAGTGCTAGTCGACAGACAGAAGCTTTCTTT.

The rearrangement links TRBV7-8 to TRBJ2-2; no clear D gene. This CDR3 has 12 amino acids. Trimming shortened V by 3 bases and J by 8 bases, and 7 bases separated the two germline ends. The germline V gene encodes CDR1 SGHVS and CDR2 FQNEAQ. The CDR3 region is CASSFREGELFF. As DNA, the CDR3 is TGTGCCAGCAGCTTTAGAGAGGGGGAGCTGTTTTTT.

The chain joins TRBV28 to TRBJ2-7; 8 bases agree with TRBD2. V shed 7 bases, J shed 1 base, and the junction held 6 bases outside the gene matches. The CDR3 is 14 amino acids. Looked up from germline, CDR1 is MDHEN and CDR2 is SYDVKM. The CDR3 here is CASKAGRGSYEQYF. CDR3 nucleotides: TGTGCCAGCAAGGCCGGGAGGGGATCCTACGAGCAGTACTTC.

The chain uses TRBV5-4 and TRBJ2-7; 7 positions match TRBD1. V dropped 4 bases and J dropped 3; count of bases not matched to a gene: 7. CDR1 and CDR2 from the germline V gene are SGHNT and YYREEE (reference sequence). This CDR3 comprises 14 residues. CDR3 in DNA: TGTGCCAGCAGCCGTGGGGGACAGAACTACGAGCAGTACTTC. Its translation is CASSRGGQNYEQYF.

The CDR3 DNA is TGTGCCAGCAGCCTAGCGGGGCAGCGGGAGCCAACGTCCAGCTCCTACAATGAGCAGTTCTTC. Encoded protein: CASSLAGQREPTSSSYNEQFF. This chain links TRBV14 with TRBJ2-1; 8 bases align to TRBD2. Unmatched junction bases numbered 20, after V lost 4 bases and J lost 0 bases. The CDR3 contains 21 residues. Germline lookup yields CDR1 SGHDN and CDR2 FVKESK. Combining the CDR3 with reference TRBV14 and TRBJ2-1 gives the whole variable domain EAGVTQFPSHSVIEKGQTVTLRCDPISGHDNLYWYRRVMGKEIKFLLHFVKESKQDESGMPNNRFLAERTGGTYSTLKVQPAELEDSGVYFCASSLAGQREPTSSSYNEQFFGPGTRLTVL.

The genes are TRBV30 and TRBJ1-5; TRBD1 aligns across 8 bases. Trimming cost V 5 bases and J 9 bases; bases outside gene matches: 9. Germline V gene lookup returns CDR1 GTSNPN and CDR2 SVGIG (reference sequence). The CDR3 sequence is 13 residues long. CDR3 in amino acids: CAWGQGSGRPQHF. The CDR3 DNA reads as TGTGCCTGGGGACAGGGAAGCGGGCGGCCCCAGCATTTT.

The chain joins TRBV2 to TRBJ1-4; no firm D call. V dropped 6 bases and J dropped 0 bases, with 5 bases sitting between them. Germline V gene lookup returns CDR1 SNHLY and CDR2 FYNNEI. The CDR3 is 13 amino acids. The CDR3 DNA sequence: TGTGCCAGCAGACAGCCAACTAATGAAAAACTGTTTTTT. As protein: CASRQPTNEKLFF.

V gene TRBV7-8 combines with J gene TRBJ2-7; 7 bases agree with TRBD2. CDR3 length: 14 amino acids. V trimming: 7 bases; J trimming: 2 bases; junction bases outside the gene matches: 8. Germline CDR1 is SGHVS and CDR2 is FQNEAQ. CDR3 amino acids: CASMTGGEAYEQYF. In nucleotides, the CDR3 is TGTGCCAGCATGACGGGAGGTGAGGCCTACGAGCAGTACTTC.

The rearrangement links TRBV7-3 to TRBJ1-2, with D hard to call. The CDR3 contains 14 residues. V was shortened by 7 bases and J by 6 bases, with 18 bases between the two germline ends. In germline, CDR1 is SGHTA, CDR2 FQGTGA. CDR3 in amino acids: CASTQPGRGHGYTF. The CDR3 DNA is TGTGCCAGCACCCAACCGGGAAGAGGTCATGGCTACACCTTC.

This chain joins TRBV28 and TRBJ1-4, with D possibly matching TRBD1 (6 bases). The V and J ends lost 4 bases and 8 bases respectively, with 14 bases between them. This CDR3 is built from 14 residues. Per germline, CDR1 MDHEN and CDR2 SYDVKM. The CDR3 bases are TGTGCCAGCAGTTCTCAGGGGCGCGAGGAAAAACTGTTTTTT. Amino acids: CASSSQGREEKLFF.

The chain has TRBV14 and TRBJ1-2; D gene unclear. CDR1 is SGHDN and CDR2 is FVKESK in the germline V gene. This CDR3 spans 13 amino acids. V lost 1 base and J lost 8, with 11 bases in between. CDR3 in amino acids: CASSQVRTRGYTF. Written as DNA, the CDR3 is TGTGCCAGCAGCCAAGTCCGGACTCGCGGCTACACCTTC.

This chain joins TRBV11-2 and TRBJ1-2; unclear D gene. The CDR3 is 12 residues long. V lost 4 bases to trimming and J lost 1 base, with 4 bases between them. CDR1 SGHAT and CDR2 FQNNGV come from the germline V gene. CDR3 coding DNA: TGTGCCAGCAGCTCAGTTAACTATGGCTACACCTTC. It specifies CASSSVNYGYTF.

This clone appeared a few times. The chain has TRBV18 and TRBJ1-2; D might be TRBD1 (6 bases). The ends were cut back, 3 bases at V and 4 bases at J, with 15 bases in the middle. The CDR3 is 15 amino acids. Looked up from germline, CDR1 is KGHSH and CDR2 is LQKENI. The CDR3 protein is CASSPPSGEGYGYTF. The CDR3 DNA is TGTGCCAGCTCACCGCCTTCAGGGGAAGGCTATGGCTACACCTTC.

The chain has TRBV29-1 and TRBJ2-7; TRBD2 aligns across 8 bases. The CDR3 sequence is 14 residues long. Germline V gene lookup returns CDR1 SQVTM and CDR2 ANQGSEA. V lost 4 bases and J lost 0; bases outside the gene matches: 5. In DNA form, the CDR3 reads TGCAGCGTTGTAGTGAGCGGGGGCTCCTACGAGCAGTACTTC. Amino acids: CSVVVSGGSYEQYF.

The chain couples TRBV5-6 to TRBJ2-2, with D tentatively TRBD1 (6 bases). The CDR3 contains 15 residues. In germline, CDR1 is SGHDT, CDR2 YYEEEE. With 2 bases removed from V and 3 bases from J, the gap between germline ends came to 11 bases. CDR3 nucleotides: TGTGCCAGCAGCTTTCTACAGGGAGACACCGGGGAGCTGTTTTTT. Its translation: CASSFLQGDTGELFF.

This clone was found once. The chain carries TRBV19 and TRBJ2-7, with 11 bases fitting TRBD2. The CDR3 contains 20 residues. The germline V gene has CDR1 LNHDA and CDR2 SQIVND (reference sequence). V lost 0 bases to trimming and J lost 4 bases; unmatched junction nucleotides: 17. The CDR3 loop is CASSIDFRVVVAGGYYEQYF. In DNA form, the CDR3 reads TGTGCCAGTAGTATAGATTTTAGGGTGGTCGTAGCGGGAGGGTATTACGAGCAGTACTTC. Complete variable domain (other parts from reference TRBV19 and TRBJ2-7): DGGITQSPKYLFRKEGQNVTLSCEQNLNHDAMYWYRQDPGQGLRLIYYSQIVNDFQKGDIAEGYSVSREKKESFPLTVTSAQKNPTAFYLCASSIDFRVVVAGGYYEQYFGPGTRLTVT.

V and J are TRBV5-1 and TRBJ1-1; possible D gene TRBD1, 5 bases. Germline CDR1 is SGHRS and CDR2 is YFSETQ. CDR3 length: 13 residues. V was trimmed by 3 bases and J by 8 bases, leaving 14 bases between them. The CDR3: CASSSPPGGEAFF. The CDR3 DNA follows: TGCGCCAGCAGCTCCCCCCCGGGGGGGGAAGCTTTCTTT.

The V and J genes are TRBV19 and TRBJ2-7; a possible D gene is TRBD2 (5 bases). The CDR3 is 15 residues long. The ends were cut back, 3 bases at V and 5 bases at J, with 17 bases in the middle. From germline, CDR1 is LNHDA and CDR2 SQIVND (reference sequence). This CDR3 reads CASSIGPPGTDEQYF. The CDR3 nucleotides are TGTGCCAGTAGTATCGGGCCCCCGGGAACCGACGAGCAGTACTTC.

The chain links TRBV6-5 to TRBJ2-1; TRBD2 agrees at 7 bases. The CDR3 spans 13 residues. V lost 0 bases and J lost 10; bases outside the gene matches: 3. Germline CDR1 is MNHEY and CDR2 is SVGAGI. The CDR3 here is CASSYSRTREQFF. The CDR3 DNA sequence: TGTGCCAGCAGTTACTCTCGGACTAGGGAGCAGTTCTTC.

Only one count was recorded for this clone. The V call is TRBV15, the J call TRBJ2-2; 10 bases line up with TRBD2. V shed 5 bases and J 7 bases; nucleotides not matched to a gene: 13. CDR1 is LNHNV, CDR2 YYDKDF, per germline (reference sequence). CDR3 size: 17 residues. CDR3 bases: TGTGCCACCAGCGGTAGCGGGAGGTCCCCCGGGAACGGGGAGCTGTTTTTT. As protein: CATSGSGRSPGNGELFF. Using reference TRBV15 and TRBJ2-2 for the parts outside the CDR3, the full variable domain is DAMVIQNPRYQVTQFGKPVTLSCSQTLNHNVMYWYQQKSSQAPKLLFHYYDKDFNNEADTPDNFQSRRPNTSFCFLDIRSPGLGDTAMYLCATSGSGRSPGNGELFFGEGSRLTVL.

The rearrangement uses TRBV10-3 and TRBJ1-5; D is unresolved. Trimming left V 8 bases short and J 4 bases short, with 12 bases between. Germline-derived CDR1 and CDR2 are ENHRY and SYGVKD. This CDR3 contains 13 residues. Here the CDR3 DNA reads TGTGCCATCGCAGGCGTTTTGAATCAGCCCCAGCATTTT. It translates to CAIAGVLNQPQHF.

The chain has TRBV7-9 and TRBJ1-3, with a possible D match to TRBD1 (5 bases). Germline lookup yields CDR1 SEHNR and CDR2 FQNEAQ (reference sequence). V was trimmed by 10 bases and J by 1 base, leaving 17 bases between them. The CDR3 totals 15 residues. The CDR3 spells CATDALRASGNTIYF. The CDR3 region has the DNA TGTGCCACCGACGCCCTCAGGGCTTCTGGAAACACCATATATTTT.